These 15 T cell receptor beta chains originate from one sample sequenced in a study of T-cell reconstitution after alpha-beta-depleted transplantation in children. TCRbeta library construction was performed incorporating unique molecular identifiers. TCRdb re-called the PCR reads with MiXCR, one entry per CDR3 protein. The sample includes hundreds of thousands of distinct CDR3 sequences, about 14% of them seen just once. Source: PBMCs, taken from the stem cell graft. Receptors were obtained from a human donor who donated a stem cell graft to a child with Fanconi anemia.

This clonotype was observed a handful of times. This rearrangement joins TRBV6-5 to TRBJ1-1; D might be TRBD1 (5 bases). Deletions cut 2 bases from V and 8 bases from J, with 12 bases between. Germline CDR1 is MNHEY and CDR2 is SVGAGI. The CDR3 is made up of 13 amino acids. In DNA form, the CDR3 reads TGTGCCAGCAGTTACGGGCAGGGACTCGAAGCTTTCTTT. It codes for CASSYGQGLEAFF.

This clonotype has only a few counts. The J gene is TRBJ1-2, the V gene TRBV20-1, with 9 bases lining up with TRBD1. The germline V gene has CDR1 DFQATT and CDR2 SNEGSKA (reference sequence). The V gene end was trimmed by 1 base and the J gene end by 8 bases; junction bases not matched to a gene: 8. The CDR3 is made up of 14 amino acids. The CDR3 spells CSARATGGYGGYTF. CDR3 nucleotides: TGCAGTGCTAGAGCGACAGGGGGGTATGGAGGCTACACCTTC.

There are many counts of this clonotype. The J gene is TRBJ1-1, the V gene TRBV3-1; D unclear. The CDR3 is 15 amino acids. Germline V gives CDR1 LGHDT, CDR2 YNNKEL (reference sequence). V was trimmed by 1 base and J by 4 bases, leaving 13 bases between them. The CDR3 is CASSQVGMRITEAFF. In nucleotides, the CDR3 is TGTGCCAGCAGCCAAGTTGGAATGCGGATCACTGAAGCTTTCTTT. The full variable domain, rest sourced from reference TRBV3-1 and TRBJ1-1, is DTAVSQTPKYLVTQMGNDKSIKCEQNLGHDTMYWYKQDSKKFLKIMFSYNNKELIINETVPNRFSPKSPDKAHLNLHINSLELGDSAVYFCASSQVGMRITEAFFGQGTRLTVV.

The chain joins TRBV2 to TRBJ2-1, with 7 positions matching TRBD1. The CDR3 runs 16 residues. The germline V gene encodes CDR1 SNHLY and CDR2 FYNNEI. V lost 7 bases and J lost 1; bases outside the gene matches: 10. The CDR3 DNA reads as TGTGCCAGCAACCTACAGGGGAGAGGATCCTACAATGAGCAGTTCTTC. Its protein product is CASNLQGRGSYNEQFF.

This clonotype was counted a few times. This chain connects TRBV4-1 to TRBJ1-1, with D hard to call. CDR3 length: 16 amino acids. In germline, CDR1 is MGHRA, CDR2 YSYEKL. Trimming left V 0 bases short and J 0 bases short, with 11 bases between. In DNA, the CDR3 is TGCGCCAGCAGCCAAGATCGAGGCAGCATGAACACTGAAGCTTTCTTT. Translation gives CASSQDRGSMNTEAFF.

The rearrangement joins TRBV7-2 to TRBJ1-1, with D uncertain. The V end lost 5 bases, the J end lost 3 bases, and 10 bases lay between the germline ends. Germline V CDR1 and CDR2: SGHTA, FQGNSA. The length of the CDR3 is 13 residues. The CDR3 reads CASSSARDTEAFF. CDR3 DNA: TGTGCCAGCAGCAGCGCTCGTGACACTGAAGCTTTCTTT.

To note about this clonotype: A single base separates this from a much larger clone, so it may be a read error. J is TRBJ2-1 and V is TRBV5-5; 11 bases match TRBD2. The germline gives CDR1 SGHKS, CDR2 YYEKEE (reference sequence). V shed 3 bases and J 5 bases; nucleotides not matched to a gene: 7. The CDR3 loop spans 16 amino acids. The CDR3 reads CASSYRLAGLNNEQFF. In DNA form, the CDR3 reads TGTGCCAGCAGCTACAGACTAGCGGGGCTGAACAATGAGCAGTTCTTC.

This clonotype appeared many times. CDR3 nucleotides: TGCAGTGCAAATACTCGGACATTACAAGAGACCCAGTACTTC. Residues: CSANTRTLQETQYF. The gene calls are TRBV20-1 and TRBJ2-5; weak D call: TRBD1 (5 bases). The CDR3 is 14 residues long. Looked up from germline, CDR1 is DFQATT and CDR2 is SNEGSKA (reference sequence). Trimming left V 6 bases short and J 2 bases short, with 16 bases between.

This clonotype was seen more than once but under ten times. The chain has TRBV29-1 and TRBJ2-5; 9 bases are a match to TRBD2. The CDR3 consists of 12 residues. The germline gives CDR1 SQVTM, CDR2 ANQGSEA. Trimming took 7 bases from V and 5 from J; bases not matched to a gene: 5. The CDR3 protein is CSAVLAGETQYF. CDR3 DNA sequence: TGCAGCGCCGTACTAGCGGGCGAGACCCAGTACTTC.

This clonotype appeared a few times. J is TRBJ2-7 and V is TRBV7-2; D not certain. The germline V gene has CDR1 SGHTA and CDR2 FQGNSA. The ends were cut back, 5 bases at V and 2 bases at J, with 7 bases in the middle. The CDR3 length is 12 residues. In DNA form, the CDR3 reads TGTGCCAGCAGCAGGTCCACCTACGAGCAGTACTTC. Encoded protein: CASSRSTYEQYF.

This clonotype was counted a few times. V gene TRBV29-1 combines with J gene TRBJ1-3; D is possibly TRBD1 (6 bases). Germline V gene data show CDR1 as SQVTM and CDR2 as ANQGSEA. This CDR3 contains 12 residues. V was pared by 6 bases and J by 4 bases, with 10 bases between. CDR3 in amino acids: CSVQGTGNTIYF. The CDR3, as DNA: TGCAGCGTACAGGGAACCGGAAACACCATATATTTT.

The chain uses TRBV30 and TRBJ2-2; 8 nucleotides agree with TRBD1. Germline V CDR1 and CDR2: GTSNPN, SVGIG (reference sequence). CDR3 size: 14 residues. Unmatched junction bases numbered 1, after V lost 0 bases and J lost 4 bases. For the CDR3, the DNA is TGTGCCTGGAGTGTACAGGGGGGCACCGGGGAGCTGTTTTTT. As protein: CAWSVQGGTGELFF.

The chain joins TRBV3-1 to TRBJ2-2; TRBD1 matches at 10 bases. The CDR3 loop spans 15 amino acids. Germline V gene sequence: CDR1 LGHDT, CDR2 YNNKEL (reference sequence). V lost 2 bases, J lost 5 bases, and 2 bases stayed unmatched. CDR3 sequence: CASSQLGQGTGELFF. The CDR3 DNA reads TGTGCCAGCAGCCAATTGGGACAGGGGACCGGGGAGCTGTTTTTT.

This clonotype was counted a few times. This chain connects TRBV5-1 to TRBJ2-1; D call uncertain. Between the trimmed V and J ends, which lost 0 bases and 4 bases, there was a span of 14 bases. Looked up from germline, CDR1 is SGHRS and CDR2 is YFSETQ. The CDR3 extends over 16 amino acids. The CDR3 DNA reads TGCGCCAGCAGCTTGGGATCGTCCAGCTTTTACAATGAGCAGTTCTTC. Translation gives CASSLGSSSFYNEQFF.

This clonotype was detected ten times or more. The V gene is TRBV7-2, the J gene TRBJ2-3; D uncertain. Germline V lookup: CDR1 SGHTA, CDR2 FQGNSA. V shed 2 bases and J shed 5 bases, with 5 bases lying between them. The CDR3 contains 12 residues. CDR3 amino acids: CASSLSVDTQYF. The DNA of the CDR3 is TGTGCCAGCAGCTTATCCGTAGATACGCAGTATTTT.